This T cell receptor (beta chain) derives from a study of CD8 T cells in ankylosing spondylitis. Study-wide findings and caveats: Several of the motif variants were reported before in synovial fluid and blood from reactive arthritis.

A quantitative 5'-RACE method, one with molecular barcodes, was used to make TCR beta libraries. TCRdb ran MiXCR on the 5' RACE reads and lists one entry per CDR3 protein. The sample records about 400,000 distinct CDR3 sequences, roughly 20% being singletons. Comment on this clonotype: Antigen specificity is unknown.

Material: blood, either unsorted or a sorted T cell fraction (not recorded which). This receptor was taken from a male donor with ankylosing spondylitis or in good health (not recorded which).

The CDR3 bases are TGTGCCACCAAAGCGGGGGCTCTCACATCGTCGTTCTTC. Its protein product is CATKAGALTSSFF. The chain joins TRBV7-9 to TRBJ2-1; 8 bases line up with TRBD2. The V gene's germline CDR1 is SEHNR and CDR2 FQNEAQ (reference sequence). The CDR3 totals 13 residues. The junction had 17 bases not matched to a gene; V was cut back by 10 bases and J by 15 bases.